The clone carrying this T cell receptor beta chain has just one count. The target antigen is unknown. This sample is drawn from a study of T cell responses to AZD1222 COVID-19 vaccine. Across the study: Pooled in the analysis were second doses at about 4 or about 12 weeks. Study-level findings and limits: Donors were mostly white British, more females; clonal diversity possibly underestimated. Targeting of unmutated variant regions was reportedly seen in nearly half of spike-specific TCRs.

The protocol was immunoSEQ multiplex PCR, while the TCRdb copy is restricted to in-frame clones and leaves out a portion. The sample records around 67,000 clones, approximately 81% being singletons. The germline gives CDR1 MDHEN, CDR2 SYDVKM. V was trimmed by 6 bases and J by 4 bases, leaving 15 bases between them. The CDR3 runs 14 residues. The chain links TRBV28 to TRBJ2-5; possible D gene TRBD1, 5 bases. This sequence was found in an adult in good health. Here the sequenced sample was peripheral blood, taken on day 0 of AZD1222 vaccination. In DNA, the CDR3 is TGTGCCAGCAGCCTCACCCAGGGCCTAGAGACCCAGTACTTC. It encodes CASSLTQGLETQYF.